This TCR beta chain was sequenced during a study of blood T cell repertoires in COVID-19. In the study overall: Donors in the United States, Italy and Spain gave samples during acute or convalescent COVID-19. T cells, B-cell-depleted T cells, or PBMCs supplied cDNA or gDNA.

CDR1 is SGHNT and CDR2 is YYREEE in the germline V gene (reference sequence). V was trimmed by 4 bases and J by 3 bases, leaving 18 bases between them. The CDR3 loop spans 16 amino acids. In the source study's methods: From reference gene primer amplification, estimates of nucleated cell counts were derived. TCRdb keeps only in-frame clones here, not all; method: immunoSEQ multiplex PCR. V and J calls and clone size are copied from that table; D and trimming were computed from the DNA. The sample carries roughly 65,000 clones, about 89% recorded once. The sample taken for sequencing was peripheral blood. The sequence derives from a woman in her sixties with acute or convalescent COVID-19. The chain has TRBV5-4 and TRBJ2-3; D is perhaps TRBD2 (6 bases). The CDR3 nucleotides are TGTGCCAGCAGCGCCCAAGGGCGGGGTAGGACAGATACGCAGTATTTT. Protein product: CASSAQGRGRTDTQYF.